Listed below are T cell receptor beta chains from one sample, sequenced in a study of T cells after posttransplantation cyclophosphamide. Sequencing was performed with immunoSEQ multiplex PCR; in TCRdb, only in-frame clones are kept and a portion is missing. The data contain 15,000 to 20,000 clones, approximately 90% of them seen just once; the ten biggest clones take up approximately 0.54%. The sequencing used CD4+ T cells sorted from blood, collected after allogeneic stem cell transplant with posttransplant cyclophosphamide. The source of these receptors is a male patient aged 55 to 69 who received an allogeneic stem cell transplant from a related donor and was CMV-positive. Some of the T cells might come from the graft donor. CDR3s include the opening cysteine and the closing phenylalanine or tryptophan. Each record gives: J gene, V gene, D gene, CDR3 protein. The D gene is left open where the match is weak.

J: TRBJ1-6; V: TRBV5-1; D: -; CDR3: CASSLDGGWNSPLHF
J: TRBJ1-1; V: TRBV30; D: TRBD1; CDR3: CAWSLLGQGATEAFF
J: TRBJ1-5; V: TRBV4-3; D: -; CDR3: CASSQDKGNQPQHF
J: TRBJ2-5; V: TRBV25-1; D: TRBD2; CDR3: CASSGSGGALETQYF
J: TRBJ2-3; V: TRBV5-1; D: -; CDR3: CASSPGDTQYF
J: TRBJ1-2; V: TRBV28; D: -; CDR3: CASSPGQNLYGYTF
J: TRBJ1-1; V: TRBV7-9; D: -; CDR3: CASSLRQGNTEAFF
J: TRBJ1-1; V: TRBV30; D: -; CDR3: CASIGLINTEAFF
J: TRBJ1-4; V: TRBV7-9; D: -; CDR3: CASSLGPERGEKLFF
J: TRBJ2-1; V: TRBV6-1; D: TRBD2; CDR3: CASTLAGAGVNEQFF
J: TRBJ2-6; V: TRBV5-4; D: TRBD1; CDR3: CASRRTGDGANVLTF
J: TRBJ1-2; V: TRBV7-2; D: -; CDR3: CASSLAGADYGYTF
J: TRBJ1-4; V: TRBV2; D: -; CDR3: CASSTDFHRGEKLFF
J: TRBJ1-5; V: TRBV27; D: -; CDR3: CASSLNEKQPQHF
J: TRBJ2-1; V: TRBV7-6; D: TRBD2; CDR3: CASSLETLAGSYNEQFF
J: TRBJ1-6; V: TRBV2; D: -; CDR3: CASSDGDLSPLHF
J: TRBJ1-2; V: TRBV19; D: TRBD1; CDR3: CASSHRGLGYTF
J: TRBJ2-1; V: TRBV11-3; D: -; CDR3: CASSGKATGEQFF
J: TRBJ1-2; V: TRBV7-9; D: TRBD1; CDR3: CASSGSQGTLYGYTF
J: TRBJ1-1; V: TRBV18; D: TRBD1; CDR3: CASSPQGQGTEAFF
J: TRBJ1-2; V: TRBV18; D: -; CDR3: CASSGVGQLYGYTF
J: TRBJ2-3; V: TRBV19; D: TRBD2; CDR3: CASLGLAGADTQYF
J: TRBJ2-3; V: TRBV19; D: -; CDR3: CASEQTDTQYF
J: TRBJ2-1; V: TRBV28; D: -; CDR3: CASSQGYEQFF
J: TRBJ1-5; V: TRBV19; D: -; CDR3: CASKGETSNQPQHF
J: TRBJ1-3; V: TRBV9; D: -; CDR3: CASSVGSLSGNTIYF
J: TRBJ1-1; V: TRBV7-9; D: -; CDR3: CASSGAWGAEAFF
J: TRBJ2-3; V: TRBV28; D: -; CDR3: CASSKNSGATDTQYF
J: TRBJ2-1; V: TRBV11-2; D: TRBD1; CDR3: CASSLDLQGYNEQFF
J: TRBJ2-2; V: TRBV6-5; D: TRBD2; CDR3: CASSHGGFGSGELFF
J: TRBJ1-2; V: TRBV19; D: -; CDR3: CASSIDRGSAYGYTF
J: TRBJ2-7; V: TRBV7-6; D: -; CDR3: CASSLGQPGIYEQYF
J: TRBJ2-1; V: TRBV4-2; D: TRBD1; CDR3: CASSQDRTGLYNEQFF
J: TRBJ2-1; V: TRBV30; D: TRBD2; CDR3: CAWSHSRTSEDQFF
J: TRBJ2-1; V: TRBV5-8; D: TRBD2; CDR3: CASSPGTSGSYNEQFF
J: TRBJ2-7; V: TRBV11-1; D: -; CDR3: CASSPSSGRRYEQYF
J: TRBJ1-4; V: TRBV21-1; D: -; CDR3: CASISVGRLGGDEKLFF
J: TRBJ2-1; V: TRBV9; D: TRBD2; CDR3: CASSPRLAPYNEQFF
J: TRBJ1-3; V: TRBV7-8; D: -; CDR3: CASSRSELGSTIYF
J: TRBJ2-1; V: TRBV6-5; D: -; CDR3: CASTDRSSYNEQFF
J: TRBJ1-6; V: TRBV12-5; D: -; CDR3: CASGLTDNSPLHF
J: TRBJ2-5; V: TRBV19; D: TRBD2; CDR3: CASSISGGAGETQYF
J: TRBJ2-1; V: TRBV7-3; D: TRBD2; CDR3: CASSPRGSGYAEQFF
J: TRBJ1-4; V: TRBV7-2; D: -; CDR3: CASSLEGEKLFF
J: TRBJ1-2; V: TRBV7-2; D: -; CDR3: CASSLSQSTYGYTF
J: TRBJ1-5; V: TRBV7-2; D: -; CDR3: CASSQAGTTNQPQHF
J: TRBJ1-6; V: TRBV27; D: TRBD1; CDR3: CASSLVAAGTVNSPLHF
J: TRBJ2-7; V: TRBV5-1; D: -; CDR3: CASSLRPGSSYEQYF
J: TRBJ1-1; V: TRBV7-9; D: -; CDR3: CASSKDGGTEAFF
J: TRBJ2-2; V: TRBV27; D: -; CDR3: CASSFFSTGELFF
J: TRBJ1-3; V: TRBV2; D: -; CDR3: CASSPEHASRYTIYF
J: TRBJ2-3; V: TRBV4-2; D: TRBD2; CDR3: CASSQQPGLAGGQSPGTQYF
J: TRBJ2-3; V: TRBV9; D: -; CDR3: CASTGENTDTQYF
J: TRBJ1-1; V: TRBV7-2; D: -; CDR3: CASSLVGLAFF
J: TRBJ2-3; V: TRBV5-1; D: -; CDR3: CASRGGASTDTQYF
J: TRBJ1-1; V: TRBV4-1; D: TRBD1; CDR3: CASSQGGQGLNTEAFF
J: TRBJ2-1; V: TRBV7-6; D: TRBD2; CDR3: CASSLKSGGGSSYNEQFF
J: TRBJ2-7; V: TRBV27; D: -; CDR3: CASSLSTPAAGSRTSYEQYF
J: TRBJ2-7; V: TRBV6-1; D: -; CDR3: CASGSSYEQYF
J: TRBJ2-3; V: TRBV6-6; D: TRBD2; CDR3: CASSRASGASTDTQYF